This T cell receptor beta chain was sequenced during a study of T cells in Graves' hyperthyroidism and ophthalmopathy. The sample holds many counts of this clonotype. RNA transcripts served as the template for amplifying TCR beta CDR3 regions. Primed by the HTBI set, a first-round RT-PCR was run on the TCR CDR3. One entry per CDR3 protein results from TCRdb running MiXCR on the multiplex PCR reads. The sample includes a few hundred thousand distinct CDR3 sequences, 46% of them seen just once. CDR3 length: 12 residues. In germline, CDR1 is MGHDK, CDR2 SYGVNS. Trimming shortened V by 3 bases and J by 8 bases, and 11 bases separated the two germline ends.

The V gene is TRBV25-1, the J gene TRBJ2-7, with no clear D. Sequenced material: peripheral blood or thyroid tissue (not recorded which). This TCR derives from a woman between 18 and 29 years old with Graves' hyperthyroidism. The CDR3 nucleotides are TGTGCCAGCAGTGATTGGGGTGGAAAGCAGTACTTC. This translates into CASSDWGGKQYF.